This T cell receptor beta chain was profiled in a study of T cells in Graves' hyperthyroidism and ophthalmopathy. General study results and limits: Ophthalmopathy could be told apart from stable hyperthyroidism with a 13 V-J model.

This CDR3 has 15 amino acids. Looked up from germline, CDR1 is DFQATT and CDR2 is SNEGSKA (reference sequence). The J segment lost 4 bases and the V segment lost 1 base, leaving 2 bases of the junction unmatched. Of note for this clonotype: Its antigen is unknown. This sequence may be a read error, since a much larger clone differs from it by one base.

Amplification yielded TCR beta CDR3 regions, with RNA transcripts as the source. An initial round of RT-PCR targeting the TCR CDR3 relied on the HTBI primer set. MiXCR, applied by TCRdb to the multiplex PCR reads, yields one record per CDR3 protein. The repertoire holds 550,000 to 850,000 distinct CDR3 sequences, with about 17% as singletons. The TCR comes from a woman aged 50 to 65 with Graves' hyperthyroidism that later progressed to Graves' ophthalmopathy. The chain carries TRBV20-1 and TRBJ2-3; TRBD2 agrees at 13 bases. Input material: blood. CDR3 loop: CSARGTSGGADTQYF. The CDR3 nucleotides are TGCAGTGCTAGAGGGACTAGCGGGGGAGCAGATACGCAGTATTTT.